This paragraph covers one T cell receptor beta chain sequence. The antigen is undetermined. This specimen comes from a study of regulatory dendritic cells for organ transplantation. CFSE-labeled sorted T cells met regulatory or mature dendritic cells for under 6 days. Sequencing used immunoSEQ multiplex PCR; TCRdb keeps in-frame clones, though not all of them. The data contain more than 10,000 clones, less than 70% of them singletons. Trimming cost V 6 bases and J 0 bases; bases outside gene matches: 7. CDR1 and CDR2 from the germline V gene are SQVTM and ANQGSEA. The CDR3 runs 14 residues. Sequencing was performed on naive CD8+ T cells from blood cultured with dendritic cells. Subset noted: CD45RA+ naive T cells. The TCR sequence derives from a human donor in good health. The V call is TRBV29-1, the J call TRBJ2-7; 8 nucleotides match TRBD1. The CDR3 DNA is TGCAGCGTGCTGGACAGGGCCAGCTCCTACGAGCAGTACTTC. This translates into CSVLDRASSYEQYF.